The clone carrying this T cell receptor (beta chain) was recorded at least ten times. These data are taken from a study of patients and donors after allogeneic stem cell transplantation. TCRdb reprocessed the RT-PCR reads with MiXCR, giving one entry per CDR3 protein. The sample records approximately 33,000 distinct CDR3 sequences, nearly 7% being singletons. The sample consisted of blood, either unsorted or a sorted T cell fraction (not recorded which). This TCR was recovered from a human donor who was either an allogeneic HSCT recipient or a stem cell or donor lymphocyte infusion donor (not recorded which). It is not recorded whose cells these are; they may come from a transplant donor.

The CDR3 reads CASSFTGGGSYEQYF. CDR3 DNA sequence: TGTGCCAGCAGTTTTACGGGAGGGGGCTCCTACGAGCAGTACTTC. V is TRBV12-3 or TRBV12-4 and J is TRBJ2-7; 8 bases map to TRBD2. V shed 3 bases and J 0 bases; nucleotides not matched to a gene: 4. The CDR3 runs 15 residues.